This T cell receptor beta chain was obtained from a study of identical twins. General observations from the study: Insertions were reduced in abundant cord blood beta clonotypes but not in memory repertoires. The study found weaker excess twin sharing in beta out-of-frame sequences. A cross-sectional statistical analysis, not follow-up of the same donors, supported the conclusions.

The germline gives CDR1 MNHEY, CDR2 SMNVEV (reference sequence). Trimming at V came to 8 bases and at J to 6 bases, leaving 9 bases not matched to a gene. This CDR3 is 13 amino acids long. cDNA molecules carried unique molecular identifiers, and template switching added a universal primer site. From the 5' RACE reads, TCRdb called clonotypes with MiXCR, one entry per CDR3 protein. Of 640,000 or so distinct CDR3 sequences listed, around 6% are singletons. This clonotype was recorded many times. What it binds is unknown. The chain uses TRBV27 and TRBJ2-7, with 8 positions matching TRBD1. The sequenced sample consisted of naive T cells sorted from blood. This clonotype originated in a man between 18 and 29 years old in good health. The DNA for the CDR3 is TGTGCCAGCCAGCCCGGACAGGGTGGCGAGCAGTACTTC. This codes for CASQPGQGGEQYF.